This T cell receptor (beta chain) comes out of a study of blood T cell repertoires in COVID-19. This table comes from immunoSEQ multiplex PCR, and its TCRdb copy is limited to in-frame clones, with some not included. The sample contains around 86,000 clones, 84% of which appear only once. This CDR3 spans 13 amino acids. The V gene lost 6 bases and the J gene lost 4 bases, with 10 bases spanning the gap. In germline, CDR1 is MNHEY, CDR2 SVGAGI. The TCR comes from a human donor in a cohort sampled during active COVID-19. The rearrangement uses TRBV6-5 and TRBJ2-1; the D gene is possibly TRBD1 (6 bases). What was sequenced was peripheral blood. CDR3 sequence reads: CASRQDSYNEQFF. CDR3 coding DNA: TGTGCCAGCAGGCAGGACAGTTACAATGAGCAGTTCTTC.